This TCR beta chain was profiled in a study of blood T cell repertoires in COVID-19 (dated by TCRdb to 2020 to 2021). Regarding the study in general: Samples from collaborators originated in the United States, Italy and Spain and spanned both the acute and convalescent phases of COVID-19. The material from the prospective study consisted of cDNA or gDNA derived from T cells, B-cell-depleted T cells, or PBMCs. Samples came from the ongoing ImmuneRACE study (first 160 participants) plus 1,254 subjects from 6 global collaborators. The dataset comprised deeply sampled blood TCRbeta repertoires from subjects exposed to, actively infected with, or recovered from COVID-19. The repertoires were made available in a free public database intended to serve as a resource for research on the immune response to SARS-CoV-2. HLA class I and class II types, where available, came from metadata supplied by the sample provider rather than from assay-based typing. Sample metadata almost always included a de-identified subject ID, COVID-19 status, age in years and sex.

The study at large found these results: How much clinical and demographic metadata was included differed by source and by participant, and the metadata was provided uncurated.

TCRbeta CDR3 regions were amplified from genomic DNA by means of the immunoSEQ Assay, a bias-controlled multiplex PCR. The original pipeline was this. The number of nucleated cells in each sample was estimated by amplification of reference gene primers within the assay. To quantify the absolute abundance of each unique TCRbeta CDR3 rearrangement, sequence reads were collapsed and filtered. Productive Simpson clonality was computed per sample as the square root of Simpson's diversity index over productive rearrangements. In its TCRdb copy, this immuneACCESS table keeps in-frame sequences only and misses some clones. Where compared with another copy, unresolved V genes explain less than half of these, and the others have no known cause. That table gives V, J and clone size, and the DNA gave D and trimming. Across this sample there are around 330,000 clones, with approximately 88% seen only once. The ten largest clones represent 5% to 5.5% of the sample.

Enrolling through a virtual design, the prospective study's participants ranged in age from roughly 18 to 100 years and lived across 20 to 30 United States geographic areas. Cohort assignment in the prospective study relied on participant-reported clinical history from a screening survey and a study questionnaire. For ImmuneRACE Cohort 3, a participant was defined as recovered based on two consecutive negative NP/OP PCR tests, clearance by a healthcare professional, or resolution of symptoms. Mobile phlebotomists in the prospective study collected whole blood, serum and a nasopharyngeal or oropharyngeal swab from every participant. Participants in the prospective study had the option to provide additional blood draws and questionnaires over a 2-month period. Before DNA extraction, prospective study blood samples were shipped either frozen or at room temperature. This clone was recorded once. Its antigen is still unknown. Base quality data are lacking; no much larger clone is found one base away. The identical CDR3 is also encoded by other nucleotide sequences in the sample.

Germline trimming amounts to 4 bases on V and 4 bases on J, with 6 as the count of junction bases outside the gene matches. From the germline V gene, CDR1 is SGHRS and CDR2 is YFSETQ. The CDR3 starts with the cysteine, ends with the phenylalanine, and has 15 residues. Kept here is only the CDR3 DNA, which spans 45 bases and is read in frame from base 1. Sequenced sample: PBMCs or T cells enriched from blood (not recorded which). This chain is built from TRBV5-1 and TRBJ1-5, with TRBD1 identical over 9 junction bases. The receptor comes from a man aged 55 to 70 who had recovered from COVID-19. The nucleotide sequence is given as TGCGCCAGCAGCCCTACAGGGGGCAGGAATCAGCCCCAGCATTTT. This sequence encodes CASSPTGGRNQPQHF.